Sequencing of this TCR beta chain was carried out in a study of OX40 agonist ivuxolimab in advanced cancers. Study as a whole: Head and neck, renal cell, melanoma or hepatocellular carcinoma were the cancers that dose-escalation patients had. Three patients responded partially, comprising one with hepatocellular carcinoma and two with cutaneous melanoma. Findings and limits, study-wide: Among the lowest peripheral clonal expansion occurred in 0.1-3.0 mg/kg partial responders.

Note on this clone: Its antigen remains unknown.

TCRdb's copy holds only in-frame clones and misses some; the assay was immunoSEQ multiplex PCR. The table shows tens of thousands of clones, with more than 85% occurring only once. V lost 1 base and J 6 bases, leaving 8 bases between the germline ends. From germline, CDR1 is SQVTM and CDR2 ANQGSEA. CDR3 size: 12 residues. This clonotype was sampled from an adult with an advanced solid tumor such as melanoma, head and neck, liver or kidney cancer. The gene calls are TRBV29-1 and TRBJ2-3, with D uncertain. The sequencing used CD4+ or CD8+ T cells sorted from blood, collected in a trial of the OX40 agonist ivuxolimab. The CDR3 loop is CSVEVGWDTQYF. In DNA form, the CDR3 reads TGCAGCGTTGAAGTGGGATGGGATACGCAGTATTTT.